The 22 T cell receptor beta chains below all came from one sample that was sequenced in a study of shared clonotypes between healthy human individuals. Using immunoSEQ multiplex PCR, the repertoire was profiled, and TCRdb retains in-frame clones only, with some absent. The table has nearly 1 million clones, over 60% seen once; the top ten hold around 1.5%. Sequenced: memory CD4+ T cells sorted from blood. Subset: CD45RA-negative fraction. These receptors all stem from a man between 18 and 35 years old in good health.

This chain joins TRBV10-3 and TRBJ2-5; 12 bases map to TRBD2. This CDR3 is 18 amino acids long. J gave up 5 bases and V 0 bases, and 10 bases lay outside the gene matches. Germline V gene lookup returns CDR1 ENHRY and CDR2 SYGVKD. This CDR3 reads CAISESLLAGGPRETQYF. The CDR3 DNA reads TGTGCCATCAGTGAGTCCCTCCTAGCGGGGGGGCCTAGGGAGACCCAGTACTTC.

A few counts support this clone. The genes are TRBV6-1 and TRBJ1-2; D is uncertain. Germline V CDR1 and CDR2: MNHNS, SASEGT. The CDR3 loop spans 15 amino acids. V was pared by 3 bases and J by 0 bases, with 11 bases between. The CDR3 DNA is TGTGCCAGCAGTGATACAGCTACTACTAACTATGGCTACACCTTC. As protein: CASSDTATTNYGYTF.

The CDR3 sequence: CAISEGQDAGELFF. The CDR3 nucleotides read TGTGCCATCAGTGAAGGGCAGGATGCCGGGGAGCTGTTTTTT. The chain recombines TRBV10-3 with TRBJ2-2; D is undetermined. Germline values: CDR1 ENHRY, CDR2 SYGVKD. There are 14 residues in the CDR3. V lost 3 bases and J lost 6, with 11 bases in between.

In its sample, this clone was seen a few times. The CDR3 region has the DNA TGTGCCTGTAATAACGGCGGGAGAGAGACCCAGTACTTC. Residues: CACNNGGRETQYF. The genes are TRBV30 and TRBJ2-5, with 7 nucleotides matching TRBD2. The V and J ends lost 6 bases and 4 bases, in that order; junction bases with no gene match: 8. The CDR3 runs to 13 residues. The germline gives CDR1 GTSNPN, CDR2 SVGIG (reference sequence). Combining the CDR3 with reference TRBV30 and TRBJ2-5 gives the whole variable domain SQTIHQWPATLVQPVGSPLSLECTVEGTSNPNLYWYRQAAGRGLQLLFYSVGIGQISSEVPQNLSASRPQDRQFILSSKKLLLSDSGFYLCACNNGGRETQYFGPGTRLLVL.

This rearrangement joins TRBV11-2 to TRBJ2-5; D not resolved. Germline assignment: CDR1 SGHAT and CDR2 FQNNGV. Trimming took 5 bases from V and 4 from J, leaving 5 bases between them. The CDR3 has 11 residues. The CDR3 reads CASSPRETQYF. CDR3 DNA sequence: TGTGCCAGCAGCCCCAGAGAGACCCAGTACTTC.

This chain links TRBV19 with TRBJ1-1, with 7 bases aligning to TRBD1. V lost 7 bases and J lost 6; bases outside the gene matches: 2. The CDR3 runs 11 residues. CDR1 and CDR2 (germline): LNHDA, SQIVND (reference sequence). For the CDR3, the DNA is TGTGCCAGTATCAGGGGGGCTGAAGCTTTCTTT. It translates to CASIRGAEAFF.

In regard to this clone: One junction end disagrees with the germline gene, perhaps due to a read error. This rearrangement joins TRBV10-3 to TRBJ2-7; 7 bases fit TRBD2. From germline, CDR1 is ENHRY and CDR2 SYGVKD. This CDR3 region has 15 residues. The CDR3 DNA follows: TGTGCCATCAGTGTAGGCGGGACTATTTCCTTCGAGCAGTACTTC. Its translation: CAISVGGTISFEQYF.

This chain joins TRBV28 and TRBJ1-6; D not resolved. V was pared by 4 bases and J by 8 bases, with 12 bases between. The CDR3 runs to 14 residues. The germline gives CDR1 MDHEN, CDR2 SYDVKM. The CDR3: CASSYPETHSPLHF. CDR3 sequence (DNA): TGTGCCAGCAGTTACCCCGAAACTCATTCACCCCTCCACTTT.

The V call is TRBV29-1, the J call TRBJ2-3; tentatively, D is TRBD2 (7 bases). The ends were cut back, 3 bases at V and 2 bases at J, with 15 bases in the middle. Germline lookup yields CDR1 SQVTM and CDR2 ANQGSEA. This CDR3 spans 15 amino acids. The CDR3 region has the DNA TGCAGCGTTGACGGGGGGCCTTACCTCACAGATACGCAGTATTTT. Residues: CSVDGGPYLTDTQYF.

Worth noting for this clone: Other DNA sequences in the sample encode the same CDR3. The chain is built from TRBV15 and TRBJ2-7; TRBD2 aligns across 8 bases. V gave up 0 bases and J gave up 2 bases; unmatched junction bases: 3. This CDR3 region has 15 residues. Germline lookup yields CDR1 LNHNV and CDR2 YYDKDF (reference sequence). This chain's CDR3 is CATSRDTSGTYEQYF. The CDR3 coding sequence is TGTGCCACCAGCAGAGATACTAGCGGAACCTACGAGCAGTACTTC.

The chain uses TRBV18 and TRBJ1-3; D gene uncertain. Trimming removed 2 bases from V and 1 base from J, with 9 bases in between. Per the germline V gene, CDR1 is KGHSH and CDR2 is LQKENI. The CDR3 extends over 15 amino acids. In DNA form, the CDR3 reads TGTGCCAGCTCACCAGAGGTAAATTCTGGAAACACCATATATTTT. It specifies CASSPEVNSGNTIYF.

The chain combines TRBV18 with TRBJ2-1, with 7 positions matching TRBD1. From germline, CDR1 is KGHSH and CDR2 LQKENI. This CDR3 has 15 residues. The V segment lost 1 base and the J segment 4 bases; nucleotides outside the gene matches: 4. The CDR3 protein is CASSPQQGSYNEQFF. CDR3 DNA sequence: TGTGCCAGCTCACCACAACAGGGGTCGTACAATGAGCAGTTCTTC.

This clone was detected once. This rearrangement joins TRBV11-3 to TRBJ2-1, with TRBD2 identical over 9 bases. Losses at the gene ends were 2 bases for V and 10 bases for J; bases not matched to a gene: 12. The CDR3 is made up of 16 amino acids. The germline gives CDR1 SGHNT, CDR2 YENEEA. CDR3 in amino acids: CASSLLASGALGEQFF. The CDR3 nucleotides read TGTGCCAGCAGCTTACTCGCTAGCGGGGCCTTAGGGGAGCAGTTCTTC.

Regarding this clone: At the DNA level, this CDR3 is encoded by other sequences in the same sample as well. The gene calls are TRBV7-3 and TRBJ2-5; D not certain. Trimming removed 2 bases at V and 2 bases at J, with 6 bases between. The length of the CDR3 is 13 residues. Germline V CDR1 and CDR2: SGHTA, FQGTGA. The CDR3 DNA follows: TGTGCCAGCAGCTTAGGTGCGCAAGAGACCCAGTACTTC. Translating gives CASSLGAQETQYF. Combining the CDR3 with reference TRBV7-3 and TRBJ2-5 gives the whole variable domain GAGVSQTPSNKVTEKGKYVELRCDPISGHTALYWYRQSLGQGPEFLIYFQGTGAADDSGLPNDRFFAVRPEGSVSTLKIQRTERGDSAVYLCASSLGAQETQYFGPGTRLLVL.

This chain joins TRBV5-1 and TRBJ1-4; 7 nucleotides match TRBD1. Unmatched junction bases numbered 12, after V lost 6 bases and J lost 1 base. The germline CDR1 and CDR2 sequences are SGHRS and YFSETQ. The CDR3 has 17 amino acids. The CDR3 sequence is CASKRDSSGGTNEKLFF. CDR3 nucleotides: TGCGCCAGCAAGAGGGACAGCAGTGGTGGAACTAATGAAAAACTGTTTTTT.

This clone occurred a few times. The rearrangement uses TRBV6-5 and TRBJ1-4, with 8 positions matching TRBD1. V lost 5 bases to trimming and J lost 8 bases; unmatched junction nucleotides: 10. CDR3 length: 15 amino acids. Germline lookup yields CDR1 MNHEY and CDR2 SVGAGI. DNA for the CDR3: TGTGCCAGCAGTCCCCGGACGAGGACAGGGGAAAAACTGTTTTTT. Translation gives CASSPRTRTGEKLFF.

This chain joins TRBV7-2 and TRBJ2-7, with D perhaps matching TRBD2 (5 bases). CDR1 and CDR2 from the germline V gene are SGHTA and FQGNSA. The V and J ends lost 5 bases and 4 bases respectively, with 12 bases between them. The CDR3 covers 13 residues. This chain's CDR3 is CASSGWTGYEQYF. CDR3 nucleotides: TGTGCCAGCAGCGGATGGACGGGATACGAGCAGTACTTC.

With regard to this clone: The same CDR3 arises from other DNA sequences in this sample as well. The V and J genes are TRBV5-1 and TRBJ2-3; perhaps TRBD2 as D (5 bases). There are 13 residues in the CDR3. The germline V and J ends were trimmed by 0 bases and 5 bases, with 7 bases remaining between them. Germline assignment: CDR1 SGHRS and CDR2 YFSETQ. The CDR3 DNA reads TGCGCCAGCAGCTTGGGGGGAGAAGATACGCAGTATTTT. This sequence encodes CASSLGGEDTQYF.

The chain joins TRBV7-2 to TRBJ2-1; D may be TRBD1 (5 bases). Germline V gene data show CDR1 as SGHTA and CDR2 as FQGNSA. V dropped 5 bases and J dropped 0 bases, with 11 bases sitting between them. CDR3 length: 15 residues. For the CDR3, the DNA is TGTGCCAGCAGCCTCCTAACAGGCTCCTACAATGAGCAGTTCTTC. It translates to CASSLLTGSYNEQFF.

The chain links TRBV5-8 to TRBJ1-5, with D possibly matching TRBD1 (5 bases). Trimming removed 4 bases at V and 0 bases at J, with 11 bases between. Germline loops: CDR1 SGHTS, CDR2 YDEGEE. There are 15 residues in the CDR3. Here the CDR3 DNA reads TGTGCCAGCAGCGGGGACGGATCTAGCAATCAGCCCCAGCATTTT. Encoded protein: CASSGDGSSNQPQHF.

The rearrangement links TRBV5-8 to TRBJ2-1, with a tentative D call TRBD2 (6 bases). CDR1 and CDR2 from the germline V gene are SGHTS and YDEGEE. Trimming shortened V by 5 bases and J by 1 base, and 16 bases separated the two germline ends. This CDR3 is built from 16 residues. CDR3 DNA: TGTGCCAGCAGTCCTATTACGGGGGTTTCCTACAATGAGCAGTTCTTC. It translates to CASSPITGVSYNEQFF.

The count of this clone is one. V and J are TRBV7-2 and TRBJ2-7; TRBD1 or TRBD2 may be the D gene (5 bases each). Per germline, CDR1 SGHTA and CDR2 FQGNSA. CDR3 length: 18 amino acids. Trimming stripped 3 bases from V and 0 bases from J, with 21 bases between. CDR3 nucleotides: TGTGCCAGCAGCTTCGAGGGGATGCTCGGCCCAACCTCCTACGAGCAGTACTTC. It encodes CASSFEGMLGPTSYEQYF. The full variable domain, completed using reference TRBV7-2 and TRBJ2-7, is GAGVSQSPSNKVTEKGKDVELRCDPISGHTALYWYRQSLGQGLEFLIYFQGNSAPDKSGLPSDRFSAERTGGSVSTLTIQRTQQEDSAVYLCASSFEGMLGPTSYEQYFGPGTRLTVT.